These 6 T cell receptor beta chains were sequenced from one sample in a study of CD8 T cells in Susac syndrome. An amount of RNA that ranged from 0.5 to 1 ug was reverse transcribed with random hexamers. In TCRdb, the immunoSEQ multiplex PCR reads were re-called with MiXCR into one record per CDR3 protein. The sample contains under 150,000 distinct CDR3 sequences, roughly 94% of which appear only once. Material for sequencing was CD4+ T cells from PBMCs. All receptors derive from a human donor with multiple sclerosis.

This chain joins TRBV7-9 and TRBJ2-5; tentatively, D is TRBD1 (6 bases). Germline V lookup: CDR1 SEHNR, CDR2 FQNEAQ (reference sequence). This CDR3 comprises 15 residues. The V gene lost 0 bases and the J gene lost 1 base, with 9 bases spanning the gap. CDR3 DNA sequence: TGTGCCAGCAGCTTAGCTGACAGGTTCCAAGAGACCCAGTACTTC. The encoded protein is CASSLADRFQETQYF.

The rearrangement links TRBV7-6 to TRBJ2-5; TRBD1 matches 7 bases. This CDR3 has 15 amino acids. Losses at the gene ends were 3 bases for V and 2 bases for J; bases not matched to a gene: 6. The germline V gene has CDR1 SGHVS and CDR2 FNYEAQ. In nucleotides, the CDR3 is TGTGCCAGCAGCTTCCGGACAGGCCGACAAGAGACCCAGTACTTC. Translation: CASSFRTGRQETQYF.

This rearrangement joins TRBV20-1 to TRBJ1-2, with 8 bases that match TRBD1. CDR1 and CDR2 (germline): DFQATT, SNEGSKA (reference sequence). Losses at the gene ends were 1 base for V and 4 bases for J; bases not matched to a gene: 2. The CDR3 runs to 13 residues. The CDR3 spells CSARVGTGYGYTF. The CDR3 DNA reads TGCAGTGCTAGAGTAGGGACAGGCTATGGCTACACCTTC.

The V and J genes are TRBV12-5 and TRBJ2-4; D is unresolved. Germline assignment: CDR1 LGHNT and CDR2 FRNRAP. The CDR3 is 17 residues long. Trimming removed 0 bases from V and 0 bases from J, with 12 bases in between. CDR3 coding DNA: TGTGCTAGTGGTTTGGTAATTAGGCCAGTAGCCAAAAACATTCAGTACTTC. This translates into CASGLVIRPVAKNIQYF. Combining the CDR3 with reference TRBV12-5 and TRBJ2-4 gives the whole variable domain DARVTQTPRHKVTEMGQEVTMRCQPILGHNTVFWYRQTMMQGLELLAYFRNRAPLDDSGMPKDRFSAEMPDATLATLKIQPSEPRDSAVYFCASGLVIRPVAKNIQYFGAGTRLSVL.

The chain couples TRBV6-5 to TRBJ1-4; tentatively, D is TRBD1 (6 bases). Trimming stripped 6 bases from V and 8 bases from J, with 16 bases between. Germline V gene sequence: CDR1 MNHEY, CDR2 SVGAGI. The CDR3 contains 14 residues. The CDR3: CASRRGGLGEKLFF. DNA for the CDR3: TGTGCCAGCAGAAGGGGGGGGCTCGGAGAAAAACTGTTTTTT.

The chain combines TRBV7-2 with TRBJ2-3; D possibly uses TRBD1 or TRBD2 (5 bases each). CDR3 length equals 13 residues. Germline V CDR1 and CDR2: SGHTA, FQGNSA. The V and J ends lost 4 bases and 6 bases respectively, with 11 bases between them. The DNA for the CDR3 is TGTGCCAGCAGCTCCCGTCGGGGCGATACGCAGTATTTT. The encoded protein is CASSSRRGDTQYF.